The 18 T cell receptor beta chains listed next were all sequenced from one sample in a study of persistence of HIV-infected CD4 T cells. The immunoSEQ assay was version 4, run in survey mode. The repertoire was sequenced with immunoSEQ multiplex PCR; TCRdb's copy has only in-frame clones and lacks some. The profile shows 25,000 to 35,000 clones, roughly 86% of them singletons. Lysates of CMV-infected fibroblasts at 10 ug/mL stimulated these cells. Memory cells lacking CD40L and CD69 with high CD45RO were sorted. For these TCRs, the target antigens are not known. The sequenced sample was CD4+ T cells sorted from PBMCs after roughly 18-hour stimulation, obtained from a patient who received antiretroviral therapy. The receptors stem from an adult man with HIV who was CMV-seropositive.

The V gene is TRBV6-4, the J gene TRBJ2-2, with D perhaps TRBD1 (6 bases). Trimming shortened V by 2 bases and J by 6 bases, and 10 bases separated the two germline ends. CDR1 is MRHNA and CDR2 is SNTAGT in the germline V gene. CDR3 length equals 14 residues. The CDR3 DNA reads as TGTGCCAGCAGTGACCGGGCAGGGGCCGGGGAGCTGTTTTTT. Translation gives CASSDRAGAGELFF.

The chain carries TRBV10-3 and TRBJ1-2; 8 positions match TRBD1. Germline CDR1 is ENHRY and CDR2 is SYGVKD. Trimming took 7 bases from V and 7 from J; bases not matched to a gene: 8. CDR3 length: 13 residues. Here the CDR3 reads CAITHGQGSGYTF. CDR3 nucleotides: TGTGCCATCACCCACGGACAGGGTAGTGGCTACACCTTC.

This chain uses TRBV3-1 (or the pseudogene TRBV3-2) with TRBJ1-2; 7 nucleotides agree with TRBD1. After removal of 4 bases from V and 5 bases from J, the junction contained 7 bases not matched to a gene. Germline CDR1 LGHDT, CDR2 YNNKEL (reference sequence). This CDR3 has 14 amino acids. CDR3 sequence reads: CASSPGQAGYGYTF. CDR3 nucleotides: TGTGCCAGCAGCCCCGGACAGGCGGGGTATGGCTACACCTTC.

The chain links TRBV28 to TRBJ1-1; TRBD1 aligns across 7 bases. V lost 5 bases to trimming and J lost 7 bases; unmatched junction nucleotides: 10. There are 14 residues in the CDR3. CDR1 and CDR2 from the germline V gene are MDHEN and SYDVKM. The CDR3 here is CASSGDSPRGEAFF. CDR3 nucleotide sequence: TGTGCCAGCAGTGGGGACAGTCCTAGGGGTGAAGCTTTCTTT. The full variable domain, with the rest looked up from reference TRBV28 and TRBJ1-1, is DVKVTQSSRYLVKRTGEKVFLECVQDMDHENMFWYRQDPGLGLRLIYFSYDVKMKEKGDIPEGYSVSREKKERFSLILESASTNQTSMYLCASSGDSPRGEAFFGQGTRLTVV.

The chain joins TRBV28 to TRBJ2-7; 8 positions agree with TRBD2. Trimming at V came to 7 bases and at J to 3 bases, leaving 8 bases not matched to a gene. The germline CDR1 and CDR2 sequences are MDHEN and SYDVKM. This CDR3 region has 14 residues. The CDR3 region is CASTPGGLDYEQYF. The CDR3 region has the DNA TGTGCCAGCACCCCGGGAGGGTTAGACTACGAGCAGTACTTC.

The V call is TRBV28, the J call TRBJ2-2; weak D call: TRBD2 (6 bases). V was trimmed by 0 bases and J by 7 bases, leaving 9 bases between them. CDR1 is MDHEN and CDR2 is SYDVKM in the germline V gene. This CDR3 contains 14 residues. CDR3: CASSLWGGDGELFF. The CDR3 DNA reads as TGTGCCAGCAGTTTATGGGGGGGAGACGGGGAGCTGTTTTTT.

The rearrangement uses TRBV18 and TRBJ2-3; D remains ambiguous. With 3 bases removed from V and 1 base from J, the gap between germline ends came to 5 bases. From germline, CDR1 is KGHSH and CDR2 LQKENI. This CDR3 is 13 amino acids long. DNA for the CDR3: TGTGCCAGCTCACCGCCAGGCACAGATACGCAGTATTTT. This codes for CASSPPGTDTQYF.

This clone came up once. One junction end disagrees with the germline gene, perhaps due to a read error. V usage is TRBV5-1 and J usage is TRBJ1-5, with TRBD1 matching 7 bases. In germline, CDR1 is SGHRS, CDR2 YFSETQ. The CDR3 covers 15 residues. The CDR3 reads CASSAGQGGNQPQHF. The CDR3 DNA follows: TGCGCCAGCAGCGCAGGACAAGGGGGCAACCAGCCCCAGCATTTT.

The rearrangement uses TRBV28 and TRBJ1-3, with D unresolved. The V gene lost 5 bases and the J gene lost 4 bases, with 6 bases spanning the gap. This CDR3 comprises 12 residues. CDR1 is MDHEN, CDR2 SYDVKM, per germline. The CDR3 is CASSLTGNTIYF. The CDR3 DNA reads TGTGCCAGCAGTCTGACAGGAAACACCATATATTTT.

The rearrangement links TRBV25-1 to TRBJ2-1; a weak D match, TRBD1 (6 bases). CDR3 length equals 13 residues. With 4 bases removed from V and 4 bases from J, the gap between germline ends came to 8 bases. Germline-derived CDR1 and CDR2 are MGHDK and SYGVNS. The CDR3: CASSGTVYNEQFF. The CDR3 DNA reads TGTGCCAGCAGTGGGACAGTTTACAATGAGCAGTTCTTC.

This chain connects TRBV19 to TRBJ2-7; the D call may be TRBD1 or TRBD2 (5 bases each). Trimming pared 0 bases from V and 1 base from J, leaving 10 bases between. Germline CDR1 and CDR2: LNHDA and SQIVND (reference sequence). CDR3 length equals 15 residues. In nucleotides, the CDR3 is TGTGCCAGTAGTATAGATACGGGACGATCCTACGAGCAGTACTTC. The encoded protein is CASSIDTGRSYEQYF.

This sequence joins TRBV5-1 and TRBJ2-6, with D possibly TRBD1 on 5 matching bases. The ends were cut back, 4 bases at V and 0 bases at J, with 11 bases in the middle. The CDR3 extends over 16 amino acids. Germline lookup yields CDR1 SGHRS and CDR2 YFSETQ. CDR3 amino acids: CASSEATGSGANVLTF. The CDR3 DNA sequence: TGCGCCAGCAGCGAGGCCACAGGCTCTGGGGCCAACGTCCTGACTTTC.

The chain carries TRBV7-6 and TRBJ1-1, with D possibly being TRBD1 (5 bases). This CDR3 is built from 15 residues. Between the trimmed V and J ends, which lost 0 bases and 4 bases, there was a span of 12 bases. Germline V CDR1 and CDR2: SGHVS, FNYEAQ. The CDR3 reads CASSLAPGVATEAFF. The CDR3 DNA is TGTGCCAGCAGCTTAGCTCCGGGGGTGGCCACTGAAGCTTTCTTT.

The genes are TRBV7-2 and TRBJ2-1, with 10 nucleotides matching TRBD2. CDR3 length equals 15 residues. Germline trimming cut 2 bases from V and 6 bases from J; bases unmatched to any gene: 4. Germline V CDR1 and CDR2: SGHTA, FQGNSA. The CDR3 DNA is TGTGCCAGCAGCTTATACCTAGCGGGGGCCAATGAGCAGTTCTTC. The encoded protein is CASSLYLAGANEQFF.

The rearrangement joins TRBV2 to TRBJ2-1, with 7 bases fitting TRBD1. V shed 1 base, J shed 7 bases, and the junction held 7 bases outside the gene matches. The CDR3 runs 15 residues. The germline gives CDR1 SNHLY, CDR2 FYNNEI. Written as DNA, the CDR3 is TGTGCCAGCAGTGAAGGGCAGGGGGTCCGGAATGAGCAGTTCTTC. This codes for CASSEGQGVRNEQFF.

For the CDR3, the DNA is TGTGCCAGCAGTCCAAGGGGGAATAATGAAAAACTGTTTTTT. Translating it yields CASSPRGNNEKLFF. This rearrangement joins TRBV6-5 to TRBJ1-4; D is possibly TRBD1 (6 bases). There are 14 residues in the CDR3. Per germline, CDR1 MNHEY and CDR2 SVGAGI. V was pared by 5 bases and J by 4 bases, with 11 bases between.

CDR3 bases: TGTGCCAGCAGCCGAGGACAGGGGGGAGCCGGGGAGCTGTTTTTT. This codes for CASSRGQGGAGELFF. J is TRBJ2-2 and V is TRBV14; 10 bases map to TRBD1. The CDR3 is made up of 15 amino acids. Trimming took 4 bases from V and 6 from J; bases not matched to a gene: 5. Germline V CDR1 and CDR2: SGHDN, FVKESK.

This rearrangement joins TRBV12-3 or TRBV12-4 to TRBJ2-2; D gene unclear. The CDR3 has 12 residues. Between the trimmed V and J ends, which lost 4 bases and 10 bases, there was a span of 10 bases. The CDR3, as DNA: TGTGCCAGCAGTTCCGGGCGCGAGGAGCTGTTTTTT. Translated: CASSSGREELFF.